The 26 T cell receptor beta chains reported below all come from one sample, sequenced in a study of blood T cell repertoires in COVID-19. Some clones are missing from TCRdb's copy, which holds only in-frame ones; the method was immunoSEQ multiplex PCR. The table lists 200,000 to 300,000 clones, around 90% of them singletons, with roughly 0.8% in the top ten. Material: peripheral blood. Every receptor here comes from a woman younger than 45 with acute or convalescent COVID-19.

The V gene is TRBV5-1, the J gene TRBJ2-5; D gene unclear. The CDR3 runs to 11 residues. Per germline, CDR1 SGHRS and CDR2 YFSETQ. Trimming cost V 7 bases and J 2 bases, with 6 bases left between them. CDR3 DNA sequence: TGCGCCAGCGCACTGCAAGAGACCCAGTACTTC. This gives the protein CASALQETQYF.

V usage is TRBV9 and J usage is TRBJ1-4, with D possibly TRBD1 on 6 matching bases. Germline CDR1 is SGDLS and CDR2 is YYNGEE. The CDR3 runs to 16 residues. V shed 4 bases and J shed 2 bases, with 15 bases lying between them. CDR3 sequence (DNA): TGTGCCAGCAGCCTAGACCGGGGGGCGACTAATGAAAAACTGTTTTTT. Its protein is CASSLDRGATNEKLFF.

The chain uses TRBV10-3 and TRBJ1-5; D not certain. V was cut by 4 bases and J by 1 base, with 8 bases left in between. The CDR3 loop spans 14 amino acids. Germline-derived CDR1 and CDR2 are ENHRY and SYGVKD. CDR3 region: CAISAGVSNQPQHF. In DNA form, the CDR3 reads TGTGCCATCAGTGCCGGGGTCAGCAATCAGCCCCAGCATTTT.

This chain uses TRBV19 with TRBJ1-5; TRBD1 might be the D (5 bases). Trimming removed 10 bases from V and 3 bases from J, with 16 bases in between. Germline V CDR1 and CDR2: LNHDA, SQIVND (reference sequence). The CDR3 spans 14 residues. CDR3 loop: CATKAGGSNQPQHF. CDR3 nucleotide sequence: TGTGCCACAAAGGCCGGGGGGTCCAATCAGCCCCAGCATTTT. The whole variable domain, remainder taken from reference TRBV19 and TRBJ1-5, is DGGITQSPKYLFRKEGQNVTLSCEQNLNHDAMYWYRQDPGQGLRLIYYSQIVNDFQKGDIAEGYSVSREKKESFPLTVTSAQKNPTAFYLCATKAGGSNQPQHFGDGTRLSIL.

The chain joins TRBV19 to TRBJ2-5; D not resolved. The V and J ends lost 1 base and 0 bases respectively, with 9 bases between them. Germline CDR1 reads LNHDA; CDR2 reads SQIVND (reference sequence). This CDR3 spans 15 amino acids. This CDR3 reads CASSIGSTNQETQYF. The CDR3 DNA follows: TGTGCCAGTAGTATAGGGTCCACAAACCAAGAGACCCAGTACTTC.

The V call is TRBV29-1, the J call TRBJ2-2; 13 positions agree with TRBD2. This CDR3 contains 16 residues. Germline CDR1 and CDR2: SQVTM and ANQGSEA. The ends lost 5 bases at V and 0 bases at J; junction bases unmatched: 3. CDR3 in DNA: TGCAGCGTTAGACTAGCGGGAGGATCGAACACCGGGGAGCTGTTTTTT. Translation gives CSVRLAGGSNTGELFF.

The chain couples TRBV3-1 (or the pseudogene TRBV3-2) to TRBJ2-7; D possibly corresponds to TRBD2 (5 bases). Germline V gives CDR1 LGHDT, CDR2 YNNKEL (reference sequence). Trimming took off 1 base at V and 6 bases at J, with 13 bases between the two ends. The CDR3 is made up of 14 amino acids. The CDR3 region has the DNA TGTGCCAGCAGCCAAGGGGCTAGCCGTAGCGAGCAGTACTTC. The encoded protein is CASSQGASRSEQYF.

V gene TRBV15 combines with J gene TRBJ1-4; D gene unclear. V was clipped by 4 bases and J by 3 bases, with 12 bases between them. The germline gives CDR1 LNHNV, CDR2 YYDKDF (reference sequence). The CDR3 loop spans 15 amino acids. DNA of the CDR3: TGTGCCACCAGCAAAGCCGACACATCTAATGAAAAACTGTTTTTT. This codes for CATSKADTSNEKLFF. Full variable domain (missing parts from reference TRBV15 and TRBJ1-4): DAMVIQNPRYQVTQFGKPVTLSCSQTLNHNVMYWYQQKSSQAPKLLFHYYDKDFNNEADTPDNFQSRRPNTSFCFLDIRSPGLGDTAMYLCATSKADTSNEKLFFGSGTQLSVL.

The chain carries TRBV19 and TRBJ2-2, with TRBD2 as a possible D gene (6 bases). CDR3 size: 15 residues. In germline, CDR1 is LNHDA, CDR2 SQIVND (reference sequence). Trimming removed 7 bases from V and 1 base from J, with 13 bases in between. The CDR3 sequence: CASKGSSGNTGELFF. Here the CDR3 DNA reads TGTGCCAGTAAAGGGAGTAGCGGGAACACCGGGGAGCTGTTTTTT.

The rearrangement uses TRBV24-1 and TRBJ2-5; D is possibly TRBD1 (5 bases). CDR1 is KGHDR, CDR2 SFDVKD, per germline. The CDR3 sequence is 13 residues long. V lost 4 bases, J lost 3 bases, and 8 bases lay in between. Here the CDR3 DNA reads TGTGCCACCAGTGAGCCAGGGAAAGAGACCCAGTACTTC. Its protein is CATSEPGKETQYF.

The genes are TRBV24-1 and TRBJ2-1; TRBD1 matches at 7 bases. Germline V lookup: CDR1 KGHDR, CDR2 SFDVKD. J lost 7 bases, V lost 0 bases, and 5 bases had no gene match. This CDR3 has 15 amino acids. The CDR3 protein is CATSDLMTGPNEQFF. DNA for the CDR3: TGTGCCACCAGTGATTTGATGACAGGGCCGAATGAGCAGTTCTTC.

CDR3 sequence: CASSYDLAGGRSNQPQHF. The CDR3 DNA reads as TGTGCCAGCAGTTACGATCTTGCAGGGGGTCGAAGCAATCAGCCCCAGCATTTT. V is TRBV6-2 or TRBV6-3 and J is TRBJ1-5; 7 bases align to TRBD1. The junction had 11 bases not matched to a gene; V was cut back by 2 bases and J by 1 base. This CDR3 is built from 18 residues. CDR1 and CDR2 (germline): MNHEY, SVGEGT.

V is TRBV19 and J is TRBJ2-1; 9 bases map to TRBD2. The junction had 6 bases not matched to a gene; V was cut back by 3 bases and J by 6 bases. Germline lookup yields CDR1 LNHDA and CDR2 SQIVND (reference sequence). The CDR3 has 15 amino acids. CDR3 nucleotide sequence: TGTGCCAGTAGTATCTTTGCGGGAGGGGTCAATGAGCAGTTCTTC. This sequence encodes CASSIFAGGVNEQFF.

A single count supports this clone. This chain joins TRBV19 and TRBJ1-5; D may be TRBD1 (5 bases). Germline V gene lookup returns CDR1 LNHDA and CDR2 SQIVND (reference sequence). This CDR3 contains 14 residues. The V end was cut by 5 bases, the J end by 6 bases, with 14 bases between. CDR3 nucleotide sequence: TGTGCCAGTAGTCCTGGGGGAGGCGGTCAGCCCCAGCATTTT. Protein product: CASSPGGGGQPQHF.

The chain recombines TRBV6-5 with TRBJ2-3; 9 nucleotides line up with TRBD2. Germline V gene sequence: CDR1 MNHEY, CDR2 SVGAGI. The CDR3 length is 15 residues. The V and J ends lost 5 bases and 4 bases, in that order; junction bases with no gene match: 7. The CDR3 is CASSPLAGAADTQYF. The CDR3 nucleotides read TGTGCCAGCAGTCCCTTAGCGGGAGCTGCAGATACGCAGTATTTT.

The sample holds one count of this clone. The chain is built from TRBV5-6 and TRBJ2-6; 9 bases fit TRBD2. With V trimmed by 0 bases and J by 4 bases, 11 bases remained unmatched. There are 19 residues in the CDR3. Germline assignment: CDR1 SGHDT and CDR2 YYEEEE. The DNA of the CDR3 is TGTGCCAGCAGCTTGGATTTTAGCGGGAGAACATCCGGGGCCAACGTCCTGACTTTC. Its translation is CASSLDFSGRTSGANVLTF.

The chain is built from TRBV9 and TRBJ2-3; 9 nucleotides line up with TRBD2. The germline gives CDR1 SGDLS, CDR2 YYNGEE. The CDR3 covers 16 residues. The trim removed 0 bases at V and 3 bases at J, leaving 5 bases unmatched. CDR3 nucleotides: TGTGCCAGCAGCGTAGCTTTGAGCGGGAGGACAGATACGCAGTATTTT. Translated, it gives CASSVALSGRTDTQYF.

The J gene is TRBJ2-3, the V gene TRBV25-1; TRBD2 matches 10 bases. CDR3 length: 14 amino acids. The germline CDR1 and CDR2 sequences are MGHDK and SYGVNS. The ends lost 5 bases at V and 4 bases at J; junction bases unmatched: 3. The CDR3 protein is CASSSGRVPDTQYF. CDR3 DNA sequence: TGTGCCAGCAGTAGCGGGAGGGTGCCAGATACGCAGTATTTT.

The V and J genes are TRBV21-1 and TRBJ2-7; the table's D call TRBD2 went unverified against the DNA. TRBV21-1 is a known pseudogene. This CDR3 spans 15 amino acids. This CDR3 is CASSKECGLVYEQYF. In nucleotides, the CDR3 is TGTGCCAGCAGCAAAGAATGTGGACTAGTCTACGAGCAGTACTTC.

The chain has TRBV6-5 and TRBJ2-3; 8 bases line up with TRBD2. Germline V gene sequence: CDR1 MNHEY, CDR2 SVGAGI. This CDR3 is built from 14 residues. Germline trimming cut 6 bases from V and 1 base from J; bases unmatched to any gene: 3. In DNA form, the CDR3 reads TGTGCCAGCAGACCAGCGGGGGGCACAGATACGCAGTATTTT. Protein sequence: CASRPAGGTDTQYF.

The V gene is TRBV15, the J gene TRBJ1-5, with D unresolved. The CDR3 covers 13 residues. The ends were cut back, 0 bases at V and 11 bases at J, with 11 bases in the middle. Germline CDR1 reads LNHNV; CDR2 reads YYDKDF (reference sequence). CDR3 nucleotide sequence: TGTGCCACCAGCAGAGACTCCAACGAGGCCCAGCATTTT. Translating it yields CATSRDSNEAQHF.

The V and J genes are TRBV19 and TRBJ2-7, with a weak D call TRBD2 (6 bases). The CDR3 totals 14 residues. Trimming removed 6 bases from V and 1 base from J, with 13 bases in between. Germline V gene data show CDR1 as LNHDA and CDR2 as SQIVND (reference sequence). CDR3 residues: CASRRTIMSYEQYF. DNA of the CDR3: TGTGCCAGTAGACGGACTATCATGTCCTACGAGCAGTACTTC. The full variable domain, in which reference TRBV19 and TRBJ2-7 provide the parts outside the CDR3, is DGGITQSPKYLFRKEGQNVTLSCEQNLNHDAMYWYRQDPGQGLRLIYYSQIVNDFQKGDIAEGYSVSREKKESFPLTVTSAQKNPTAFYLCASRRTIMSYEQYFGPGTRLTVT.

CDR3 region: CASSTSGGTDTQYF. In nucleotides, the CDR3 is TGTGCCAGCAGTACTAGCGGGGGCACAGATACGCAGTATTTT. V usage is TRBV6-2 or TRBV6-3 and J usage is TRBJ2-3, with 10 bases identical to TRBD2. The J segment lost 1 base and the V segment lost 5 bases, leaving 0 bases of the junction unmatched. Germline lookup yields CDR1 MNHEY and CDR2 SVGEGT. The CDR3 is 14 amino acids.

The rearrangement joins TRBV7-9 to TRBJ2-7; 13 bases map to TRBD2. In germline, CDR1 is SEHNR, CDR2 FQNEAQ (reference sequence). Trimming took 5 bases from V and 7 from J; bases not matched to a gene: 5. The CDR3 has 14 residues. The CDR3 DNA is TGTGCCAGCAGCGGTCCGGGACTAGCGGGGGAGCAGTACTTC. Translating gives CASSGPGLAGEQYF.

CDR3 in amino acids: CASSTAGDAYEQYF. CDR3 DNA: TGTGCCAGTAGTACGGCGGGAGACGCCTACGAGCAGTACTTC. V usage is TRBV19 and J usage is TRBJ2-7, with 7 bases fitting TRBD2. The CDR3 loop spans 14 amino acids. V trimming: 4 bases; J trimming: 2 bases; junction bases outside the gene matches: 5. Germline V lookup: CDR1 LNHDA, CDR2 SQIVND (reference sequence).

V and J are TRBV7-9 and TRBJ2-5; 12 bases are a match to TRBD2. V shed 5 bases, J shed 0 bases, and the junction held 7 bases outside the gene matches. The CDR3 length is 17 residues. Germline V gene data show CDR1 as SEHNR and CDR2 as FQNEAQ (reference sequence). The CDR3, as DNA: TGTGCCAGCAGCCCAAGGACTAGCGGGGCACACCAAGAGACCCAGTACTTC. It encodes CASSPRTSGAHQETQYF.